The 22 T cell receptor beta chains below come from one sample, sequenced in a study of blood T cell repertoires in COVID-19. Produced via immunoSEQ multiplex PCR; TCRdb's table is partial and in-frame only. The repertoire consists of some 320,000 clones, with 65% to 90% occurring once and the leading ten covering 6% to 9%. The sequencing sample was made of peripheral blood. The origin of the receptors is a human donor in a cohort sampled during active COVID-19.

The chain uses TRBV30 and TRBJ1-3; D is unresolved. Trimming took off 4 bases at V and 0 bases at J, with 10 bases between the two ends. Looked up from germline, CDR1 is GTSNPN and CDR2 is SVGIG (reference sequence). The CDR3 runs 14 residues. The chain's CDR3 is CAWTLQNSGNTIYF. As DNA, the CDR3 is TGTGCCTGGACTTTGCAGAACTCTGGAAACACCATATATTTT.

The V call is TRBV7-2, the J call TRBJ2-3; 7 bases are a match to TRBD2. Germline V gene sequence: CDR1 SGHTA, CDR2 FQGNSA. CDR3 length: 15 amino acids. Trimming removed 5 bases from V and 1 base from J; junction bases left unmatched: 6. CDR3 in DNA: TGTGCCAGCAGCCTTCCAACTAGCGGCACAGATACGCAGTATTTT. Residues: CASSLPTSGTDTQYF.

CDR3 region: CASSLERGYTEAFF. CDR3 coding DNA: TGTGCCAGCAGCTTAGAGAGAGGGTACACTGAAGCTTTCTTT. The chain is built from TRBV11-1 and TRBJ1-1; D unresolved. Trimming removed 1 base from V and 3 bases from J, with 9 bases in between. The CDR3 loop spans 14 amino acids. Looked up from germline, CDR1 is SGHAT and CDR2 is FQDESV (reference sequence).

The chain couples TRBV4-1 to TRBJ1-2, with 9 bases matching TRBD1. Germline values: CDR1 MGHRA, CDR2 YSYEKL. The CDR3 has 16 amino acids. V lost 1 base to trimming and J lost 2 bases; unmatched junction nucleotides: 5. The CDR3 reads CASSQASGQGNYGYTF. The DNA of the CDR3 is TGCGCCAGCAGCCAAGCCTCGGGACAGGGAAACTATGGCTACACCTTC.

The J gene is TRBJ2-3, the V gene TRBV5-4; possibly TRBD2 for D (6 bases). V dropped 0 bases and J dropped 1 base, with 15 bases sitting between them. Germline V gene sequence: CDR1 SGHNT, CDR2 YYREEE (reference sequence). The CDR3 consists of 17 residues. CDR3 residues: CASSLARAVAGTDTQYF. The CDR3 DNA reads TGTGCCAGCAGCTTGGCCCGGGCAGTAGCGGGCACAGATACGCAGTATTTT.

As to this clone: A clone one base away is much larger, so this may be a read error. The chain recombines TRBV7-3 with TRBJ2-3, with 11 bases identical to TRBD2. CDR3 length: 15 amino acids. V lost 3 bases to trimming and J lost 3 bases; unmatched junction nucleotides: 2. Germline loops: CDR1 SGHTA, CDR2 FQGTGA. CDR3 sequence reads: CASSFSGGATDTQYF. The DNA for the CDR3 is TGTGCCAGCAGCTTTAGCGGGGGGGCGACAGATACGCAGTATTTT. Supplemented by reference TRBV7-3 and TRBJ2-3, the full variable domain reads GAGVSQTPSNKVTEKGKYVELRCDPISGHTALYWYRQSLGQGPEFLIYFQGTGAADDSGLPNDRFFAVRPEGSVSTLKIQRTERGDSAVYLCASSFSGGATDTQYFGPGTRLTVL.

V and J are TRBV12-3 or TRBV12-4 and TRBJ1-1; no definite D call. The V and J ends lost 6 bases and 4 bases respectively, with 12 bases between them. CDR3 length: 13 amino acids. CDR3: CASSFQRGTEAFF. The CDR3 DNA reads TGTGCCAGCAGCTTCCAGCGGGGCACTGAAGCTTTCTTT.

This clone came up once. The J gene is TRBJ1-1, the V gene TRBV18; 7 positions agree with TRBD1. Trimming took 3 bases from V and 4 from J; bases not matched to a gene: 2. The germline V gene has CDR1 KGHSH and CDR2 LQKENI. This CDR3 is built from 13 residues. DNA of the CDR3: TGTGCCAGCTCACCGACAGGGCTCACTGAAGCTTTCTTT. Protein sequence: CASSPTGLTEAFF.

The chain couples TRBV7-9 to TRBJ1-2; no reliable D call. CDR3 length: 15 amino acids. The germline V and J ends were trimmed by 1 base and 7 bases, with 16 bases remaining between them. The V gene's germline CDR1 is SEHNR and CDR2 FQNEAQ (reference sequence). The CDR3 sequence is CASSLGDNPPGGYTF. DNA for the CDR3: TGTGCCAGCAGCTTAGGAGACAACCCCCCCGGTGGCTACACCTTC.

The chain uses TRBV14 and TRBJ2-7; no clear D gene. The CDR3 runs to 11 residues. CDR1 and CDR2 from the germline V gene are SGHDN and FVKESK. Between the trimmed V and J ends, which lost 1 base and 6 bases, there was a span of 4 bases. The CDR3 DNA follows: TGTGCCAGCAGCCAAGGTCTCGAGCAGTACTTC. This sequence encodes CASSQGLEQYF.

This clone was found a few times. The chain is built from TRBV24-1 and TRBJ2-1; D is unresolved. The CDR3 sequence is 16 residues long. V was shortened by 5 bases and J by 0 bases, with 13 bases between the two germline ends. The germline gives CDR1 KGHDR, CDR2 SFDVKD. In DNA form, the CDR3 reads TGTGCCACCAGTGGTTTCTGGGCGAGCTCCTACAATGAGCAGTTCTTC. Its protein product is CATSGFWASSYNEQFF.

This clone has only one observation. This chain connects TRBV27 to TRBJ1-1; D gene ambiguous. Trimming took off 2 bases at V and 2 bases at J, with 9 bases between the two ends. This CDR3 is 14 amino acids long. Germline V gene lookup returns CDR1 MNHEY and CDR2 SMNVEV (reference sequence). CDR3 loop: CASSLSTANTEAFF. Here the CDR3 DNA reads TGTGCCAGCAGTTTAAGTACAGCCAACACTGAAGCTTTCTTT.

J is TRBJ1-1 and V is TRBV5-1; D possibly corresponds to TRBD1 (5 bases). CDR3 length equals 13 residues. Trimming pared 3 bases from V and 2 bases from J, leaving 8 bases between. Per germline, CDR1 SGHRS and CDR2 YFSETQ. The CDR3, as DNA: TGCGCCAGCAGCTCGGGACTTAACACTGAAGCTTTCTTT. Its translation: CASSSGLNTEAFF.

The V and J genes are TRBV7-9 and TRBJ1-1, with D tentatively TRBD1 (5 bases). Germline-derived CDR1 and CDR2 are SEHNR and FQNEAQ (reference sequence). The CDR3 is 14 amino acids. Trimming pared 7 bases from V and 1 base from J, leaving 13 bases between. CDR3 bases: TGTGCCAGCACCGAGGGACTGCAGAACACTGAAGCTTTCTTT. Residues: CASTEGLQNTEAFF.

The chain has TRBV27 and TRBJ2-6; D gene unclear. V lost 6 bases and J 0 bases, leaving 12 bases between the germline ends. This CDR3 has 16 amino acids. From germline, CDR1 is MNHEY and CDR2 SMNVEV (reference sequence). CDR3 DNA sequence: TGTGCCAGCAGGCCCCTTTGGAGCTCTGGGGCCAACGTCCTGACTTTC. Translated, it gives CASRPLWSSGANVLTF.

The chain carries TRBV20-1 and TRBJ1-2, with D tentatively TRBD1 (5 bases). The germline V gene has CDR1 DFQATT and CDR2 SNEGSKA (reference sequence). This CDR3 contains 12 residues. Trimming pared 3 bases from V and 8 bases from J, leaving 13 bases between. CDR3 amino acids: CSASPWGDGYTF. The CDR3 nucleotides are TGCAGTGCTAGTCCTTGGGGGGACGGCTACACCTTC.

The CDR3 bases are TGTGCCAGCAGCCATGACGCAGACAGGGGCGGCTACACCTTC. It translates to CASSHDADRGGYTF. The J gene is TRBJ1-2, the V gene TRBV3-1 (or the pseudogene TRBV3-2); TRBD1 matches 8 bases. The CDR3 has 14 residues. Germline lookup yields CDR1 LGHDT and CDR2 YNNKEL (reference sequence). V was clipped by 3 bases and J by 8 bases; unmatched bases: 8.

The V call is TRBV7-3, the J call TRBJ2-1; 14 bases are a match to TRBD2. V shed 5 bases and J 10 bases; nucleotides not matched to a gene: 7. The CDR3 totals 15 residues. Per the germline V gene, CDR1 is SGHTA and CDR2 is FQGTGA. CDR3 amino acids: CASSVGLAGEREQFF. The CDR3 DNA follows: TGTGCCAGCAGCGTGGGACTAGCGGGGGAGAGGGAGCAGTTCTTC. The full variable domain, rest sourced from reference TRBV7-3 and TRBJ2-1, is GAGVSQTPSNKVTEKGKYVELRCDPISGHTALYWYRQSLGQGPEFLIYFQGTGAADDSGLPNDRFFAVRPEGSVSTLKIQRTERGDSAVYLCASSVGLAGEREQFFGPGTRLTVL.

The CDR3 DNA reads as TGTGCCTGGAGCGGGACGGTACCATTAACGACAGGGGGCGTCTATGGCTACACCTTC. The encoded protein is CAWSGTVPLTTGGVYGYTF. The rearrangement links TRBV30 to TRBJ1-2, with 10 bases lining up with TRBD1. This CDR3 region has 19 residues. Trimming took 3 bases from V and 4 from J; bases not matched to a gene: 20. Germline V CDR1 and CDR2: GTSNPN, SVGIG (reference sequence).

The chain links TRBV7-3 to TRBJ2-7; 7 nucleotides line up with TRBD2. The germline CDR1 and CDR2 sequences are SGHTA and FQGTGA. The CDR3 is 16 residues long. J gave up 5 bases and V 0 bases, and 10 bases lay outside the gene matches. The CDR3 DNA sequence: TGTGCCAGCAGCTTAACCCCCCAGCGGGGCTTTAACGAGCAGTACTTC. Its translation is CASSLTPQRGFNEQYF.

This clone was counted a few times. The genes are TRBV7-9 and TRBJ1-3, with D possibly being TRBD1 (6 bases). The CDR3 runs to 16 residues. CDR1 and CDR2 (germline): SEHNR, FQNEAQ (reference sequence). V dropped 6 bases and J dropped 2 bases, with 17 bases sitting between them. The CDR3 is CASSRVGGLPGNTIYF. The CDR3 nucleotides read TGTGCCAGCAGTCGAGTCGGGGGGCTTCCTGGAAACACCATATATTTT.

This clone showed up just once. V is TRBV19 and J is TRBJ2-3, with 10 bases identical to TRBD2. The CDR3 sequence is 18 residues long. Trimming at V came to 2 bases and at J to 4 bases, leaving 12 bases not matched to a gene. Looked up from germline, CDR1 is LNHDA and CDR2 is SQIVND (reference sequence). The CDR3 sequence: CASSIQIGSLAGADTQYF. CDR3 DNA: TGTGCCAGTAGTATACAAATCGGGTCCCTAGCGGGGGCAGATACGCAGTATTTT.